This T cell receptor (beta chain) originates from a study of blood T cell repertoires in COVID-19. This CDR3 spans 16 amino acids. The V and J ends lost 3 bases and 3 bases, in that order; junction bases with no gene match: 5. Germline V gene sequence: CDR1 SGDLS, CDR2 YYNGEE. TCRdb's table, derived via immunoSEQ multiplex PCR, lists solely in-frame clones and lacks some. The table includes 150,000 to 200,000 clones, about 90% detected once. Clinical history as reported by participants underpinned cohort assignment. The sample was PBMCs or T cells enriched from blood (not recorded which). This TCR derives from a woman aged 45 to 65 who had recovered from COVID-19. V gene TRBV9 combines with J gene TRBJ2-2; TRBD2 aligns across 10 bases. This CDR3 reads CASSDLAGVDTGELFF. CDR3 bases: TGTGCCAGCAGCGACCTAGCGGGAGTCGACACCGGGGAGCTGTTTTTT.